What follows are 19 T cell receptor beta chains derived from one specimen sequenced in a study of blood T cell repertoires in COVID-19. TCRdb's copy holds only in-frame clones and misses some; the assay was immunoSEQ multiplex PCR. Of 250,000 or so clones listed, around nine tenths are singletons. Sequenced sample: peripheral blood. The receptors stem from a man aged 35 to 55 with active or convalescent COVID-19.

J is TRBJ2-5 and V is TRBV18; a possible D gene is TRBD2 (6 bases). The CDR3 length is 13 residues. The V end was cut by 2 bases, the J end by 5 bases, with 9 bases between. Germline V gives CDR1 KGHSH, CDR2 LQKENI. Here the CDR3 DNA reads TGTGCCAGCTCACCAGCAGGGAGGGAGACCCAGTACTTC. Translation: CASSPAGRETQYF.

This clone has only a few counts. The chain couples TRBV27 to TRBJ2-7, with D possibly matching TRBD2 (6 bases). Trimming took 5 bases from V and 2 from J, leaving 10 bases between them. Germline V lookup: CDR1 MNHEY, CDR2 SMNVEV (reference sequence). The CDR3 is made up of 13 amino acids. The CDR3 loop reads CASSQRRAYEQYF. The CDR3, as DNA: TGTGCCAGCAGTCAGCGGAGGGCCTACGAGCAGTACTTC.

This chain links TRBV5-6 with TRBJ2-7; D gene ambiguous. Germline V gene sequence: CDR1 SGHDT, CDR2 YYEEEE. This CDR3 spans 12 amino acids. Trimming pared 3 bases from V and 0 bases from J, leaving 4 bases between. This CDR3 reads CASSSLSYEQYF. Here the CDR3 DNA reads TGTGCCAGCAGCTCCCTCTCCTACGAGCAGTACTTC.

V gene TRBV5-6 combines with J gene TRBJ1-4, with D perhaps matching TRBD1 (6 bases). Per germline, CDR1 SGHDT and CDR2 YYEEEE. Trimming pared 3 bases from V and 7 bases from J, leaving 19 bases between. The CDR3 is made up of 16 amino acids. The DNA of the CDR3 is TGTGCCAGCAGCTCAGTGACCGGGACATTACGTGAAAAACTGTTTTTT. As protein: CASSSVTGTLREKLFF.

CDR3 region: CASSESGTDTEAFF. The CDR3 region has the DNA TGTGCCAGCAGTGAATCCGGGACAGACACTGAAGCTTTCTTT. V is TRBV6-1 and J is TRBJ1-1, with TRBD1 identical over 7 bases. In germline, CDR1 is MNHNS, CDR2 SASEGT. This CDR3 region has 14 residues. Trimming at V came to 2 bases and at J to 3 bases, leaving 3 bases not matched to a gene.

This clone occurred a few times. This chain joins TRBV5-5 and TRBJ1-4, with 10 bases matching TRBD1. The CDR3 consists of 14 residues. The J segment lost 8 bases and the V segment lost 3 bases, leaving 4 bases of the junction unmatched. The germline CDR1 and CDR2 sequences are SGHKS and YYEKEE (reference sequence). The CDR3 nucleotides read TGTGCCAGCAGCTGGACAGGGGGACGCGAAAAACTGTTTTTT. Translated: CASSWTGGREKLFF.

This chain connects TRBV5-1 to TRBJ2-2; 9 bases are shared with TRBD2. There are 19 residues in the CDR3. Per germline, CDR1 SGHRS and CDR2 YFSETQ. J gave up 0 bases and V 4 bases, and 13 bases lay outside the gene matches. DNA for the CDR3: TGCGCCAGCAGCCCAAGGGGTGTTAGCGGGGGCTCGAACACCGGGGAGCTGTTTTTT. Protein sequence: CASSPRGVSGGSNTGELFF.

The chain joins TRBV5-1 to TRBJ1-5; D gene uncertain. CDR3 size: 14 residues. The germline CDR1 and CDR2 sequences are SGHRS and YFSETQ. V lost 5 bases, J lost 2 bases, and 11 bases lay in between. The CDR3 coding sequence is TGCGCCAGCAGACTGAGTGAGGGCAATCAGCCCCAGCATTTT. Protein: CASRLSEGNQPQHF.

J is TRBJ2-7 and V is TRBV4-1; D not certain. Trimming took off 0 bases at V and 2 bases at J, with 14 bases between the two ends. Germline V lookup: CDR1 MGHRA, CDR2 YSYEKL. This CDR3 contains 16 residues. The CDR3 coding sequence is TGCGCCAGCAGCCAAGATGGTACTGGGCCCGCCTACGAGCAGTACTTC. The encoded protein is CASSQDGTGPAYEQYF.

The CDR3 coding sequence is TGTGCCAGCAGCTTAGATTGGCAGGCCAAAAACATTCAGTACTTC. Its translation: CASSLDWQAKNIQYF. The rearrangement uses TRBV11-2 and TRBJ2-4; D is undetermined. Trimming removed 0 bases from V and 1 base from J, with 7 bases in between. CDR1 SGHAT and CDR2 FQNNGV come from the germline V gene. CDR3 length: 15 residues.

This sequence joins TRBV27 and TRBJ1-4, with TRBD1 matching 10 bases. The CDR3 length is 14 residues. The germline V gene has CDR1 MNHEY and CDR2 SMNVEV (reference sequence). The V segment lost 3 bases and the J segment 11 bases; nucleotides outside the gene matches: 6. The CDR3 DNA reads TGTGCCAGCAGTTTGCGACAGGGGGCGGGGAAACTGTTTTTT. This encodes CASSLRQGAGKLFF. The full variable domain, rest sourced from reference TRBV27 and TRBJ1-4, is EAQVTQNPRYLITVTGKKLTVTCSQNMNHEYMSWYRQDPGLGLRQIYYSMNVEVTDKGDVPEGYKVSRKEKRNFPLILESPSPNQTSLYFCASSLRQGAGKLFFGSGTQLSVL.

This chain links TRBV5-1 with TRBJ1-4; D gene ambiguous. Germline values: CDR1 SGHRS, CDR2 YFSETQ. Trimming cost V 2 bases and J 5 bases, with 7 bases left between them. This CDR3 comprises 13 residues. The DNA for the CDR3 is TGCGCCAGCAGCTTAATTCAAAATGAAAAACTGTTTTTT. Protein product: CASSLIQNEKLFF. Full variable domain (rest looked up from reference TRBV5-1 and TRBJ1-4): KAGVTQTPRYLIKTRGQQVTLSCSPISGHRSVSWYQQTPGQGLQFLFEYFSETQRNKGNFPGRFSGRQFSNSRSEMNVSTLELGDSALYLCASSLIQNEKLFFGSGTQLSVL.

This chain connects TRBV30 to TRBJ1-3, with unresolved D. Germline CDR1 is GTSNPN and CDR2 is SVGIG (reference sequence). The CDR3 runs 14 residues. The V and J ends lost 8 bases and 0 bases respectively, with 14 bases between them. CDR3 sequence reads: CAVQAGNSGNTIYF. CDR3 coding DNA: TGTGCCGTTCAGGCCGGGAACTCTGGAAACACCATATATTTT.

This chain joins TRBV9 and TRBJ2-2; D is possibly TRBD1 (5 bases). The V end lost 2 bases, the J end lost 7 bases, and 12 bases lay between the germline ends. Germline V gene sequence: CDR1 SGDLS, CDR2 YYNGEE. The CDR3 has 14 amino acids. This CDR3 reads CASSVGRANGELFF. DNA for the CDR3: TGTGCCAGCAGCGTGGGCAGGGCAAACGGGGAGCTGTTTTTT.

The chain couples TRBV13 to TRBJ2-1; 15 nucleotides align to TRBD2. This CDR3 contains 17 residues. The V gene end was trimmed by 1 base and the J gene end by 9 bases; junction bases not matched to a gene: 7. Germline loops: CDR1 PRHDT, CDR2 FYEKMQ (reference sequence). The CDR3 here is CASSLEAGTSGGSEQFF. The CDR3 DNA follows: TGTGCCAGCAGCTTAGAAGCCGGGACTAGCGGGGGGAGTGAGCAGTTCTTC.

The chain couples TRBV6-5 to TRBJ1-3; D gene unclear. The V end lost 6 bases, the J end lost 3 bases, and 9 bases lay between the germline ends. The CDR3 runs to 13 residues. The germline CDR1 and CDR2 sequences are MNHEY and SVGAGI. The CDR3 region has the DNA TGTGCCAGCAGCGGACTTAATGGAAACACCATATATTTT. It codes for CASSGLNGNTIYF.

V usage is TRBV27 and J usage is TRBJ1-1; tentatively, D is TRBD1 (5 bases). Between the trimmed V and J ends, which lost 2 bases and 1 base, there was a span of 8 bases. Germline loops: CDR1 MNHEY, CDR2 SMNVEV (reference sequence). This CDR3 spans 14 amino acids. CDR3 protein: CASSLQGGNTEAFF. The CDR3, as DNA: TGTGCCAGCAGTTTACAGGGAGGGAACACTGAAGCTTTCTTT.

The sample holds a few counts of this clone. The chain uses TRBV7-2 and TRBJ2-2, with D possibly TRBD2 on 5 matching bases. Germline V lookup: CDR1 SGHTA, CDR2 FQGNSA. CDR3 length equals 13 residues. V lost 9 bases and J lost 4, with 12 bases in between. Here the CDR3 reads CASPRDPTGELFF. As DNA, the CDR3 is TGTGCCAGTCCCCGGGATCCCACCGGGGAGCTGTTTTTT.

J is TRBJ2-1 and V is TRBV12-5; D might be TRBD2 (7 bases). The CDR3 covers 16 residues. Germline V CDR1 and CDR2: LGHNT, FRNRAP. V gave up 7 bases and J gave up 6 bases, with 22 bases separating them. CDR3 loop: CASALGWGGAGNEQFF. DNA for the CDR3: TGTGCTAGTGCTCTCGGCTGGGGGGGCGCCGGCAATGAGCAGTTCTTC. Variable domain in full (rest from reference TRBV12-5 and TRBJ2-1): DARVTQTPRHKVTEMGQEVTMRCQPILGHNTVFWYRQTMMQGLELLAYFRNRAPLDDSGMPKDRFSAEMPDATLATLKIQPSEPRDSAVYFCASALGWGGAGNEQFFGPGTRLTVL.